A selection of T cell receptor beta chains follows, all from one sample in a study of blood T cell repertoires in COVID-19. Produced via immunoSEQ multiplex PCR; TCRdb's table is partial and in-frame only. Of fewer than 250,000 clones in the sample, 85% to 95% were seen once. Sequencing used peripheral blood. Source of these receptors: a man aged 30-40 years with COVID-19, enrolled during active disease. CDR3s include the opening cysteine and the closing phenylalanine or tryptophan. A D gene is named only where the DNA matches it firmly. Where a row states a size, it is once, few, many or the class of an expanded clone; other rows omit it.

v_gene,j_gene,d_gene,abundance,CDR3nt,CDR3aa
TRBV5-1,TRBJ1-1,-,once,TGCGCCAGCAGCTTGGCGGGCAGGTGGGAGTTTGAAGCTTTCTTT,CASSLAGRWEFEAFF
TRBV19,TRBJ1-4,TRBD1,-,TGTGCCAGTAGTTGGACAGGGAATAATGAAAAACTGTTTTTT,CASSWTGNNEKLFF
TRBV3-1/TRBV3-2,TRBJ2-3,TRBD2,-,TGTGCCAGCAGCCGTGCTAGCGGGGGGGCCTCTAGCACAGATACGCAGTATTTT,CASSRASGGASSTDTQYF
TRBV4-1,TRBJ1-5,TRBD1,-,TGCGCCAGCAGCTTCTCAGGGGGCCAGGGTAATCAGCCCCAGCATTTT,CASSFSGGQGNQPQHF
TRBV30,TRBJ1-3,-,-,TGTGCCTGGGGACTCGACTCATACACCATATATTTT,CAWGLDSYTIYF
TRBV19,TRBJ2-3,TRBD1,-,TGTGCCAGTAGTATGCAAGGGACAGGGGGCGTCGGCAGCACAGATACGCAGTATTTT,CASSMQGTGGVGSTDTQYF
TRBV11-3,TRBJ2-3,-,-,TGTGCCAGCAGCCCCCAGGGATTGGATACGCAGTATTTT,CASSPQGLDTQYF
TRBV5-4,TRBJ2-7,TRBD2,-,TGTGCCAGCGGCTTAGCGGGGGGGACCTACGAGCAGTACTTC,CASGLAGGTYEQYF
TRBV15,TRBJ1-3,-,-,TGTGCCACCACAGGGGTCTCTGGAAACACCATATATTTT,CATTGVSGNTIYF
TRBV20-1,TRBJ2-1,-,-,TGCAGTGCTCGGGACAATGAGCAGTTCTTC,CSARDNEQFF
TRBV11-1,TRBJ1-1,-,-,TGTGCCAGCAGCAGAGGGCCCGACACTGAAGCTTTCTTT,CASSRGPDTEAFF
TRBV4-2,TRBJ2-7,-,-,TGTGCCAGCAAGGTCCCTGCCAGGTACTCCGAGCAGTACTTC,CASKVPARYSEQYF
TRBV4-1,TRBJ2-5,-,once,TGCGCCAGCAGCCAAGGCTTGGCAGTTTCCGAGACCCAGTACTTC,CASSQGLAVSETQYF
TRBV21-1,TRBJ1-5,-,once,TGTGCCAGCAGCCCCCCGGGACAGGGGGGTTATAGCAATCAGCCCCAGCATTTT,CASSPPGQGGYSNQPQHF
TRBV24-1,TRBJ2-3,TRBD1,-,TGTGCCACCAGTGTAGGGACAGGAAGCACAGATACGCAGTATTTT,CATSVGTGSTDTQYF
TRBV6-5,TRBJ2-7,TRBD2,-,TGTGCCAGCAGGGGACTAGCGGGGGCTTACGAGCAGTACTTC,CASRGLAGAYEQYF
TRBV6-1,TRBJ2-1,TRBD2,few,TGTGCCAGCAGGACCGGGACTAGTTATGAGCAGTTCTTC,CASRTGTSYEQFF
TRBV7-9,TRBJ1-6,TRBD1,few,TGTGCCAGCAAATTGACAGGGGAATCACCCCTCCACTTT,CASKLTGESPLHF
TRBV10-3,TRBJ2-2,TRBD1,-,TGTGCCATCAGTAACAGGGGTACATCCGGGGAGCTGTTTTTT,CAISNRGTSGELFF
TRBV10-3,TRBJ1-4,-,-,TGTGCCATCAGTGGCAAACAGGGCACTAATGAAAAACTGTTTTTT,CAISGKQGTNEKLFF
TRBV5-4,TRBJ2-2,-,few,TGTGCCAGCAGCTTTTACAGGGAGAACACCGGGGAGCTGTTTTTT,CASSFYRENTGELFF
TRBV5-6,TRBJ2-5,TRBD2,-,TGTGCCAGCAGCCGGATTTCTGGGACTAGCGGGGGGAAGACCCAGTACTTC,CASSRISGTSGGKTQYF
TRBV10-3,TRBJ1-5,-,-,TGTGCCATCAGTGAAATCTCCAGCGACAATCAGCCCCAGCATTTT,CAISEISSDNQPQHF
TRBV11-2,TRBJ2-7,-,-,TGTGCCAGCAGCTTAGGCCGGACAGAGAAGTACGAGCAGTACTTC,CASSLGRTEKYEQYF
TRBV5-4,TRBJ2-3,-,once,TGTGCCAGCGCCTCCCTTACCGGAGGCACAGATACGCAGTATTTT,CASASLTGGTDTQYF
TRBV9,TRBJ2-1,TRBD2,-,TGTGCCAGCAGCGTAGTCGGCGGGGGGACCCACAATGAGCAGTTCTTC,CASSVVGGGTHNEQFF
TRBV7-3,TRBJ1-6,-,-,TGTGCCAGCAGCCAGGGAGGGGGTAATTCACCCCTCCACTTT,CASSQGGGNSPLHF
TRBV9,TRBJ2-7,-,few,TGTGCCAGCAGCGTAGGGGTATCGGGGGAGCAGTACTTC,CASSVGVSGEQYF
TRBV3-1/TRBV3-2,TRBJ2-1,-,-,TGTGCCAGCAGCCACCTCTCAAAACTAGGTGGGAATGAGCAGTTCTTC,CASSHLSKLGGNEQFF
TRBV2,TRBJ2-3,-,once,TGTGCCAGCAGTGAAAGGGGGATCTTTAGCACAGATACGCAGTATTTT,CASSERGIFSTDTQYF
TRBV13,TRBJ1-2,-,-,TGTGCCAGCTTTTTTCCCTTCCGCGAAGTCGCCACCTATGGCTACACCTTC,CASFFPFREVATYGYTF
TRBV4-1,TRBJ2-7,TRBD2,-,TGCGCCAGCAGCCAAGTTGCGGGGGTGACCTACGAGCAGTACTTC,CASSQVAGVTYEQYF
TRBV6-5,TRBJ1-5,-,-,TGTGCCAGCAGTCCAAGAGGGGGGGCTGTTCAGCCCCAGCATTTT,CASSPRGGAVQPQHF
TRBV13,TRBJ1-3,TRBD1,-,TGTGCCAGCAGGAGGACAGGCTCTGGAAACACCATATATTTT,CASRRTGSGNTIYF
TRBV11-3,TRBJ1-1,-,few,TGTGCCAGCAGCGACACAGTGGACACTGAAGCTTTCTTT,CASSDTVDTEAFF
TRBV5-1,TRBJ2-1,TRBD1,-,TGCGCCAGCAGCGAGAGGACAGGGGGGGATGAGCAGTTCTTC,CASSERTGGDEQFF
TRBV5-1,TRBJ2-3,-,-,TGCGCCAGCAGCTCCGACTTCACCCTCACAGATACGCAGTATTTT,CASSSDFTLTDTQYF
TRBV3-1/TRBV3-2,TRBJ2-1,-,-,TGTGCCAGCAGCCAAGAGGTGGCCGCGGGTCGGTTCTTC,CASSQEVAAGRFF
TRBV11-2,TRBJ2-5,-,-,TGTGCCAGCAGCTTAGGTTCCCTAGCGTGGGAGACCCAGTACTTC,CASSLGSLAWETQYF
TRBV3-1/TRBV3-2,TRBJ1-4,TRBD1,few,TGTGCCAGCCGCACAGGGGGTTCTGAAAAACTGTTTTTT,CASRTGGSEKLFF
TRBV28,TRBJ1-3,TRBD1,-,TGTGCCAGCAGTCTGAGAACAGGGGCGTCTGGAAACACCATATATTTT,CASSLRTGASGNTIYF
TRBV6-2/TRBV6-3,TRBJ1-2,-,-,TGTGCCAGCAGTTACTCGAATCCGGGGTATGGCTACACCTTC,CASSYSNPGYGYTF
TRBV6-1,TRBJ1-6,TRBD1,-,TGTGCCAGCAGTGACTTAGGACAGGGGGCTCGCTCCTATAATTCACCCCTCCACTTT,CASSDLGQGARSYNSPLHF
TRBV12-5,TRBJ1-4,TRBD1,-,TGTGCTAGTGGTTTGGTACTGGTCGGGAGGGGGCAGGATGAAAAACTGTTTTTT,CASGLVLVGRGQDEKLFF
TRBV6-6,TRBJ2-3,TRBD2,-,TGTGCCAGCAACCGTGAGATCGGGGGGGCTACAGATACGCAGTATTTT,CASNREIGGATDTQYF
TRBV10-1,TRBJ2-5,-,-,TGCGCCAGCCCTCGGGAGACCCAGTACTTC,CASPRETQYF
TRBV5-1,TRBJ2-3,-,-,TGCGCCAGCAGCTCGGACCCAGCACCGCCCCTAGCGACCTCCACAGATACGCAGTATTTT,CASSSDPAPPLATSTDTQYF
TRBV25-1,TRBJ1-2,-,-,TGTGCCAGCAGTGACCTCCCCCTAGGGGCACCTACTAACTATGGCTACACCTTC,CASSDLPLGAPTNYGYTF
TRBV18,TRBJ2-3,-,-,TGTGCCAGCTCACCGGCGGGGCGAACCACAGATACGCAGTATTTT,CASSPAGRTTDTQYF
TRBV3-1/TRBV3-2,TRBJ1-3,-,-,TGTGCCAGCAGCCAAGTAGGGGGGGGCGGAAACACCATATATTTT,CASSQVGGGGNTIYF
TRBV11-2,TRBJ1-2,TRBD1,-,TGTGCCAGCAGCTTAGCTTCACCCCGGGACAGGTTGTCCAGTGGCTACACCTTC,CASSLASPRDRLSSGYTF
TRBV28,TRBJ1-2,TRBD1,-,TGTGCCAGCAGACCGGACAGGGGGAGAAGTAATGGCTACACCTTC,CASRPDRGRSNGYTF
TRBV19,TRBJ1-5,-,-,TGTGCCAGTAGTATCCTCTTCGGAGAGGGTTCGTCGCCCCAGCATTTT,CASSILFGEGSSPQHF
TRBV6-5,TRBJ1-6,-,-,TGTGCCAGCAGCTCCGATGGGCAGAATTCACCCCTCCACTTT,CASSSDGQNSPLHF
TRBV18,TRBJ1-3,-,-,TGTGCCAGCTCACCCATCCCGCCGGGGGGCAACTCTGGAAACACCATATATTTT,CASSPIPPGGNSGNTIYF
TRBV2,TRBJ1-5,TRBD1,-,TGTGCCAGTCAGACAGGGGGCTCTAGCAATCAGCCCCAGCATTTT,CASQTGGSSNQPQHF
TRBV19,TRBJ2-3,TRBD1,-,TGTGCCAGTAGTATCCGCACAGGGGCGAACACAGATACGCAGTATTTT,CASSIRTGANTDTQYF
TRBV10-3,TRBJ1-2,-,-,TGTGCCATCAGTGAGTCTGATGCAGGAGGCTACACCTTC,CAISESDAGGYTF
TRBV5-5,TRBJ1-1,TRBD1,-,TGTGCCAGCAGCTTAGTGGGACAGGGAACTGAAGCTTTCTTT,CASSLVGQGTEAFF